This T cell receptor beta chain was captured by sequencing in a study of PD-1 blockade in classical Hodgkin lymphoma. Whole-study context: Every 2 weeks, patients had 3 mg/kg nivolumab intravenously.

Sample time point: cycle 4 day 1 (C4D1), after 6 weeks of nivolumab. Each of the patients experienced relapse following autologous stem cell transplantation, and their brentuximab vedotin exposure differed. The study recorded best responses of complete response, partial response or progressive disease. The table came from immunoSEQ multiplex PCR; TCRdb's copy has only in-frame clones and leaves some out. The table has roughly 8,200 clones, approximately 88% seen once; the top ten hold 34%. This clone is a singleton in its sample. Its antigen is not identified. Study-level results: Researchers reported that CD4+ TCR diversity, though not CD8+, rose significantly by C4D1. Baseline TCR diversity was reportedly lower in newly diagnosed patients than in healthy donors. It was reported as lower still in relapsed/refractory patients.

V dropped 5 bases and J dropped 0; count of bases not matched to a gene: 6. Germline V gene sequence: CDR1 SGHTA, CDR2 FQGNSA. The CDR3 runs 16 residues. The specimen comprised peripheral blood mononuclear cells (PBMCs), sampled before the fourth cycle of nivolumab. This rearrangement joins TRBV7-2 to TRBJ2-2; 7 bases match TRBD2. The receptor comes from a human donor with classical Hodgkin lymphoma. The CDR3 DNA reads as TGTGCCAGCAGCGCTAGCCTAGCGGCGAACACCGGGGAGCTGTTTTTT. Translated: CASSASLAANTGELFF.